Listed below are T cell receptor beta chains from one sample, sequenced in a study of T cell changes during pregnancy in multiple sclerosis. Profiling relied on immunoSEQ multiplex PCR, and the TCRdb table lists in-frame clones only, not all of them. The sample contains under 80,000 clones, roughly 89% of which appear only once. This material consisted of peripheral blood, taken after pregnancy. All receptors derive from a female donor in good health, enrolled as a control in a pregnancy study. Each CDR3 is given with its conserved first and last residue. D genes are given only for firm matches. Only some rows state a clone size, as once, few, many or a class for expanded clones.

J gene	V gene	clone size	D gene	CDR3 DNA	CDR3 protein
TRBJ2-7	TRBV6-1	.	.	TGTGCCAGCAGTGCCCCCCCAACAGGGAATTTCGAGCAGTACTTC	CASSAPPTGNFEQYF
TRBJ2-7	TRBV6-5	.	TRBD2	TGTGCCAGCAGTAGTAGCGGGAACTCCTACGAGCAGTACTTC	CASSSSGNSYEQYF
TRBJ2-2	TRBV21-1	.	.	TGTGCCAGCATTGGGAGCGGAGCGAACACCGGGGAGCTGTTTTTT	CASIGSGANTGELFF
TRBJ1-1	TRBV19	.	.	TGTGCCAATGACAGGTGCACTGAAGCTTTCTTT	CANDRCTEAFF
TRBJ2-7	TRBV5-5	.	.	TGTGCCAGCAGCTTGGTCCTGGGCAGCTCCTACGAGCAGTACTTC	CASSLVLGSSYEQYF
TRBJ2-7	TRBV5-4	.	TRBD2	TGTGCCAGCAGCCAACTAGCGGGGGGGACCTACGAGCAGTACTTC	CASSQLAGGTYEQYF
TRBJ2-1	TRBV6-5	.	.	TGTGCCAGCAGTTACTTTCGCGGGGGCCCTAATAATGAGCAGTTCTTC	CASSYFRGGPNNEQFF
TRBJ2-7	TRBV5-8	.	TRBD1	TGTGCCAGCAGTTCGGGAAAGGGGGCTACCTACGAGCAGTACTTC	CASSSGKGATYEQYF
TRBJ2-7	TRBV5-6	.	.	TGTGCCAGCAGCAGGGTGGGACACGCTACCTACGAGCAGTACTTC	CASSRVGHATYEQYF
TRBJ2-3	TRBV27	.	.	TGTGCCAGCAGTACCATACCTCTACCAGATACGCAGTATTTT	CASSTIPLPDTQYF
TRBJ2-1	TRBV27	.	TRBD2	TGTGCCAGCAGTTTACTGTGGGGCGGGAGGGACGGTGAGCAGTTCTTC	CASSLLWGGRDGEQFF
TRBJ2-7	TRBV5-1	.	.	TGCGCCAGCAGCTTAGGACAGAAATACGAGCAGTACTTC	CASSLGQKYEQYF
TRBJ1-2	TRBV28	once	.	TGTGCCAGCAGATCCCCCCGTAAGAGCGGCTACACCTTC	CASRSPRKSGYTF
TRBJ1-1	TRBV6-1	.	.	TGTGCCAGCAGTGAATATGTGGCAGGCACTGAAGCTTTCTTT	CASSEYVAGTEAFF
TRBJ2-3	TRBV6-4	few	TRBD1	TGTGCCAGCAGTGACTCGGCAGGGGGAAGCACAGATACGCAGTATTTT	CASSDSAGGSTDTQYF
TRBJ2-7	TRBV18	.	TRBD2	TGTGCCAGCTCACCACCTTCTAGCGGGAGGATGGGCGAGCAGTACTTC	CASSPPSSGRMGEQYF
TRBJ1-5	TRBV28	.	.	TGTGCCAGCAGTTTTTGGGGAGATAGCAATCAGCCCCAGCATTTT	CASSFWGDSNQPQHF
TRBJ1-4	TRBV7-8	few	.	TGTGCCAGCAGCTTAGGAAGGGGCCCGGCTAATGAAAAACTGTTTTTT	CASSLGRGPANEKLFF
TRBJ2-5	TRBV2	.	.	TGTGCCAGCAGGGAGCTCCCCGGGGAGACCCAGTACTTC	CASRELPGETQYF
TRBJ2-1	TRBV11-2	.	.	TGTGCCAGCAGCCCGGACGGGAGCTCCTACAATGAGCAGTTCTTC	CASSPDGSSYNEQFF
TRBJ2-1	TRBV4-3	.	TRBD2	TGCGCCAGCAGCCACCTAGCGGGACAGAATGAGCAGTTCTTC	CASSHLAGQNEQFF
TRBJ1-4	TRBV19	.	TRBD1	TGTGCCAGTAGTAAGGGACAGTCTAATGAAAAACTGTTTTTT	CASSKGQSNEKLFF
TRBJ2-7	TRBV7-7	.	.	TGTGCTAGCTCCGAGCACGAGCAGTACTTC	CASSEHEQYF
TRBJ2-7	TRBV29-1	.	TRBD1	TGCAGCGCTGACAGGGGGGACGAGCAGTACTTC	CSADRGDEQYF
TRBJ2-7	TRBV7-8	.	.	TGTGCCAGCAGCTTAGCAAATACCTACGAGCAGTACTTC	CASSLANTYEQYF
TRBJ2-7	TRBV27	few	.	TGTGCCAGCAGTTTGACAGCAGCCTACGAGCAGTACTTC	CASSLTAAYEQYF
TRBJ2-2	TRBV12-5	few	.	TGTGCTAGTGGTCTACACACCGGGGAGCTGTTTTTT	CASGLHTGELFF